These T cell receptor beta chains were read from a single sample in a study of patients and donors after allogeneic stem cell transplantation. TCRdb passed the RT-PCR reads through MiXCR, listing each CDR3 protein once. Here the sample spans approximately 430,000 distinct CDR3 sequences, 16% being singletons. The sample consisted of blood, either unsorted or a sorted T cell fraction (not recorded which). The receptors originated from a human donor who was either an allogeneic HSCT recipient or a stem cell or donor lymphocyte infusion donor (not recorded which). It is not recorded whose cells these are; they may come from a transplant donor. The CDR3 runs from the conserved cysteine through the conserved F or W. A D gene is named only where the DNA matches it firmly. A clone size is listed for some rows: how often the clone was seen (once, few, many), or a class if it is expanded.

v_call,clone_size,d_call,j_call,cdr3_nt,cdr3_aa
TRBV5-5,few,.,TRBJ1-1,TGTGCCAGCAGCTTGGGAGGGGTTTACACTGAAGCTTTCTTT,CASSLGGVYTEAFF
TRBV18,.,.,TRBJ1-1,TGTGCCAGCTCACCCCCGTCGGATCTCACTGAAGCTTTCTTT,CASSPPSDLTEAFF
TRBV6-2/TRBV6-3,.,.,TRBJ1-1,TGTGCCAGCAGGCCACTGACAGATGAAGCTTTCTTT,CASRPLTDEAFF
TRBV7-3,.,.,TRBJ2-5,TGTGCCAGCAGCTTAGGTGGACGGCTACAAGAGACCCAGTACTTC,CASSLGGRLQETQYF
TRBV7-2,.,TRBD1,TRBJ1-2,TGTGCCAGCAGCTTAGGGGGACAGGTTTATGGCAACACCTTC,CASSLGGQVYGNTF
TRBV5-1,many,TRBD2,TRBJ2-1,TGCGCCAGCAGCTTAAGACTAGCGAGACCCGGTGAGCAGTTCTTC,CASSLRLARPGEQFF
TRBV15,many,.,TRBJ2-2,TGTGCCACCAGCAGTGGGGGCCAGGAGCTGTTTTTT,CATSSGGQELFF
TRBV30,few,TRBD1,TRBJ2-1,TGTGCCTGGAGGGGACTTGAGGGGACAGGTAACAATGAGCAGTTCTTC,CAWRGLEGTGNNEQFF
TRBV30,.,.,TRBJ1-6,TGTGCCTGGAATTACAGGGCACTTAATTCACCCCTCCACTTT,CAWNYRALNSPLHF
TRBV10-3,.,.,TRBJ2-1,TGTGCCATCAGTGGGACTGACAAAAGCTCCTACAATGAGCAGTTCTTC,CAISGTDKSSYNEQFF
TRBV5-1,many,TRBD2,TRBJ2-5,TGCGCCAGCAGCTTGGCCATAGGACTAGCGGAATACCAAGAGACCCAGTACTTC,CASSLAIGLAEYQETQYF
TRBV12-3/TRBV12-4,many,.,TRBJ2-1,TGTGCCAGCAGTTTAAGGGGTTGGTCCTACAATGAGCAGTTCTTC,CASSLRGWSYNEQFF
TRBV5-1,many,.,TRBJ1-4,TGCGCCAGCAGCTCCAGACAAGTTAATGAAAAACTGTTTTTT,CASSSRQVNEKLFF
TRBV27,.,.,TRBJ1-2,TGTGCCAGCAGTCAAACCAGCAACCTCTATGGCTACACTTTC,CASSQTSNLYGYTF
TRBV6-1,few,.,TRBJ2-3,TGTGCCAGCTGCCTCGGGATCCCGGTGATATCAGATACGCAGTATTTT,CASCLGIPVISDTQYF
TRBV7-3,few,TRBD2,TRBJ2-1,TGTGCCAGCAGCTCAGCCACACAGACTAGCGGGCCGGTAGGCAATGAGCAGTTCTTC,CASSSATQTSGPVGNEQFF
TRBV4-1,few,.,TRBJ1-2,TGCGCCAGCAGCCAAGTTCCGCCGGCTAACTATGGCTACACCTTC,CASSQVPPANYGYTF
TRBV30,many,.,TRBJ1-1,TGTGCCTGGAGTGTTTTTGGGAACACTGAAGCTTTCTTT,CAWSVFGNTEAFF
TRBV10-3,.,TRBD1,TRBJ2-1,TGTGCCATCAGGGCAGGGGGCTATTACAATGAGCAGTTCTTC,CAIRAGGYYNEQFF
TRBV2,many,.,TRBJ2-3,TGTGCCAGCAGTTATCCCGCTAGCACAGATACGCAGTATTTT,CASSYPASTDTQYF
TRBV7-9,few,TRBD1,TRBJ1-1,TGTGCCAGCAGTATTTATCGGACAGGGAAGGGGACTGAAGCTTTCTTT,CASSIYRTGKGTEAFF
TRBV5-1,.,TRBD2,TRBJ2-7,TGCGCCAGCAGCTTGTTGGGACTAGCGGGTAGCTCCTACGAGCAGTACTTC,CASSLLGLAGSSYEQYF
TRBV21-1,.,.,TRBJ2-7,TGTGCCAGCAGTGATACGGGAGGGCTTTATTTCTACGAGCAGTACTTC,CASSDTGGLYFYEQYF
TRBV15,few,.,TRBJ1-3,TGTGCCACCAGCAGATCTAAGGCGTCCCACTCTGGAAACACCATATATTTT,CATSRSKASHSGNTIYF
TRBV20-1,many,TRBD1,TRBJ2-3,TGCAGTGCTAGAGATTATTTTCGGGACAGAAACACAGATACGCAGTATTTT,CSARDYFRDRNTDTQYF
TRBV29-1,many,TRBD2,TRBJ2-7,TGCAGCGTTACCGGGACTAGGAATAGGTACGAGCAGTACTTC,CSVTGTRNRYEQYF
TRBV5-1,.,TRBD1,TRBJ2-2,TGCGCCAGCAACTACATGACAGGGGACACCGGGGAGCTGTTTTTT,CASNYMTGDTGELFF
TRBV5-1,.,TRBD1,TRBJ2-7,TGCGCCAGCGCTCGTGGGACAGGGGTGAGCTCCTACGAGCAGTACTTC,CASARGTGVSSYEQYF
TRBV7-8,medium-sized,.,TRBJ1-4,TGTGCCAGCAGCTTAGTGGAGACAACTAATGAAAAACTGTTTTTT,CASSLVETTNEKLFF
TRBV4-3,many,.,TRBJ2-4,TGCGCCAGCAGCCGCCGAGCGGGTGAAGCCAAAAACATTCAGTACTTC,CASSRRAGEAKNIQYF
TRBV12-3/TRBV12-4,.,.,TRBJ2-1,TGTGCCAGCAGGCCCGGGGTCAATGAGCAGTTCTTC,CASRPGVNEQFF
TRBV25-1,.,TRBD2,TRBJ2-3,TGTGCCGCCACAGGGGCTAGCGGGGGTTTGGATACGCAGTATTTT,CAATGASGGLDTQYF
TRBV20-1,.,.,TRBJ2-3,TGCAGTGCTAGGAGGCCAGATACGCAGTATTTT,CSARRPDTQYF
TRBV3-1,many,TRBD2,TRBJ2-3,TGTGCCAGCAGCCACCAAAGCGGGGGGGGCACAGATACGCAGTATTTT,CASSHQSGGGTDTQYF
TRBV5-1,many,.,TRBJ2-3,TGTGCCAGCAGCACTAGCACAGATACGCAGTATTTT,CASSTSTDTQYF
TRBV11-2,many,TRBD1,TRBJ2-3,TGTGCCAGCAGCGGCGGAGACGGGACAGGGAGTCTCACAGATACGCAGTATTTT,CASSGGDGTGSLTDTQYF